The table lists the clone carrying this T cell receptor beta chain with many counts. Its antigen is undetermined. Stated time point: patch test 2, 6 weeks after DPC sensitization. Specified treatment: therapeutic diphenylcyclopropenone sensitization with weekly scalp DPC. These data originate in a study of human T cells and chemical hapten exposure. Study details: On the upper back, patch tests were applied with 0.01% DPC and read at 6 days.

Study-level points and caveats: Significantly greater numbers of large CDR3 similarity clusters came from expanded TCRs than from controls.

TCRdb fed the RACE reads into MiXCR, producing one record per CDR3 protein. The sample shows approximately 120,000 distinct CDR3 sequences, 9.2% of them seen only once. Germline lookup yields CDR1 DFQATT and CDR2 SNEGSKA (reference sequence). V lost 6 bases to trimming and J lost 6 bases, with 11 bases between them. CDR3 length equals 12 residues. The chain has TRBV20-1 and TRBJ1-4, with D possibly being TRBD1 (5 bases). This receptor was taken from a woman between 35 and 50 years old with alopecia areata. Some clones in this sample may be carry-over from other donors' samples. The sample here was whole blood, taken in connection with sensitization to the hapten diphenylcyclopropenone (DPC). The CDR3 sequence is CSALGGDEKLFF. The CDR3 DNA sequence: TGCAGTGCCCTGGGGGGTGATGAAAAACTGTTTTTT.